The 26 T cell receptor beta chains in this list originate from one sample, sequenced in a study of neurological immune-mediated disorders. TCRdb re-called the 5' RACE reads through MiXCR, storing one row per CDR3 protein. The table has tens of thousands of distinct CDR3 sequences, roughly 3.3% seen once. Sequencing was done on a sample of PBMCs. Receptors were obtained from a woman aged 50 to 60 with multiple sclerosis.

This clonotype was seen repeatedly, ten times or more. CDR3 protein: CSAWWTGSTDTQYF. In nucleotides, the CDR3 is TGCAGTGCTTGGTGGACAGGGAGCACAGATACGCAGTATTTT. The V and J genes are TRBV20-1 and TRBJ2-3; 8 positions match TRBD1. Trimming removed 5 bases from V and 0 bases from J; junction bases left unmatched: 4. Germline V gene lookup returns CDR1 DFQATT and CDR2 SNEGSKA (reference sequence). The CDR3 covers 14 residues.

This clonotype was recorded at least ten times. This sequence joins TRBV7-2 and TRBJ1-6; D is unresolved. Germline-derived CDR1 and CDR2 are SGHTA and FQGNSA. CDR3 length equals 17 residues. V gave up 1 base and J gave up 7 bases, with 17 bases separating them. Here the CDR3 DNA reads TGTGCCAGCAGCTTAGATATTAGGGTAAAGACGAATTCACCCCTCCACTTT. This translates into CASSLDIRVKTNSPLHF.

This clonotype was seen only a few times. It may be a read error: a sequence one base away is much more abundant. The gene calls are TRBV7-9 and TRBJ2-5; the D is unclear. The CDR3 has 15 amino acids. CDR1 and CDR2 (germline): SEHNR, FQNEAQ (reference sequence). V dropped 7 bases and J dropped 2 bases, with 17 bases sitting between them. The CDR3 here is CASTKSRKLQETQYF. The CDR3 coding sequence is TGTGCCAGCACCAAAAGCCGGAAGTTACAAGAGACCCAGTACTTC.

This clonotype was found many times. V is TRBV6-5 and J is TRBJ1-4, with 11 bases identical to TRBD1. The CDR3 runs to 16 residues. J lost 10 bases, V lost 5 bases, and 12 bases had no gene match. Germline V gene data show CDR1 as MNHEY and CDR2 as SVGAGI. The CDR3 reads CASSTGGQGAWGKLFF. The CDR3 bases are TGTGCCAGCAGTACAGGAGGACAGGGGGCTTGGGGAAAACTGTTTTTT.

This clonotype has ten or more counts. The DNA for the CDR3 is TGTGCCAGCAGCACAACAGGGAAAGGTTGGGAAAAACTGTTTTTT. Protein sequence: CASSTTGKGWEKLFF. The rearrangement joins TRBV28 to TRBJ1-4, with D maybe TRBD1 (6 bases). Germline values: CDR1 MDHEN, CDR2 SYDVKM. There are 15 residues in the CDR3. The V end was cut by 6 bases, the J end by 8 bases, with 19 bases between.

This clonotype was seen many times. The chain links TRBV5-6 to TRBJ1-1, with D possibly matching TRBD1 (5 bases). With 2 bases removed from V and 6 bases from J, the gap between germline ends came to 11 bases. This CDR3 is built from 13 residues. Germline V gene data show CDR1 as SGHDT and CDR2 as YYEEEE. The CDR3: CASSFNRLAEAFF. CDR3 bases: TGTGCCAGCAGCTTTAACAGGTTAGCTGAAGCTTTCTTT.

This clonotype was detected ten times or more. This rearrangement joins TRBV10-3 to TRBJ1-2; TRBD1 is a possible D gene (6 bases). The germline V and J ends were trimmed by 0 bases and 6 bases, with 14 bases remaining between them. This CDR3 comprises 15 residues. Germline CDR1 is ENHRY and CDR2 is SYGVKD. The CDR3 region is CAISESRTEADGYTF. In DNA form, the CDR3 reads TGTGCCATCAGTGAGTCTAGGACAGAGGCTGATGGCTACACCTTC.

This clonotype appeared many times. The CDR3 loop is CASSTQGALYEQYF. The CDR3 nucleotides read TGTGCCAGCAGCACACAGGGAGCCCTCTACGAGCAGTACTTC. The gene calls are TRBV12-3 or TRBV12-4 and TRBJ2-7; D might be TRBD1 (6 bases). V was trimmed by 6 bases and J by 3 bases, leaving 15 bases between them. The CDR3 runs to 14 residues.

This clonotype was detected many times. The DNA of the CDR3 is TGTGCCAGCAGCTCCCTTCCGGGGCAATGGCTAAGCAATCAGCCCCAGCATTTT. It codes for CASSSLPGQWLSNQPQHF. The V gene is TRBV13, the J gene TRBJ1-5; possibly TRBD1 for D (5 bases). V was cut by 4 bases and J by 1 base, with 20 bases left in between. CDR1 is PRHDT, CDR2 FYEKMQ, per germline (reference sequence). The length of the CDR3 is 18 residues.

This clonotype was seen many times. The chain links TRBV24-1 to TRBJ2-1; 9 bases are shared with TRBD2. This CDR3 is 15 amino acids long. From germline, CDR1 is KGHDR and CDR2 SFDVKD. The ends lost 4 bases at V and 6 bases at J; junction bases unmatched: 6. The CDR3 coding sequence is TGTGCCACCAGTGAGCCCGCGGGAGGGGTCAATGAGCAGTTCTTC. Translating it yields CATSEPAGGVNEQFF.

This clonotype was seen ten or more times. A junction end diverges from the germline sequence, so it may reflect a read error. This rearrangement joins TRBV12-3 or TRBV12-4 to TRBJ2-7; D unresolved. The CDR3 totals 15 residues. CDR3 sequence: CASRKLMGSSSEQYF. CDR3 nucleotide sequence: TGTGCCAGCAGAAAGTTAATGGGTAGTTCCTCCGAGCAGTACTTC.

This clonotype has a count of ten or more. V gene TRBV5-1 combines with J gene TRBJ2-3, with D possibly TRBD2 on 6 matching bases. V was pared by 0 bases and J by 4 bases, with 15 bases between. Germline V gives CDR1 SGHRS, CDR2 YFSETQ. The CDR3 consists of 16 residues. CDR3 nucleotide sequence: TGCGCCAGCAGCTTGGTTAGTGGGGGGACCGCAGATACGCAGTATTTT. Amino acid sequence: CASSLVSGGTADTQYF.

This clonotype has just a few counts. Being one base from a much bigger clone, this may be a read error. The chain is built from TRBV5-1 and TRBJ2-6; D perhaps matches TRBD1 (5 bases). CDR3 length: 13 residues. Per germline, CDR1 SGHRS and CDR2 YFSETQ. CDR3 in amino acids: CASSASGAKVLTF. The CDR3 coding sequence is TGCGCCAGCAGCGCATCTGGGGCCAAAGTCCTGACTTTC.

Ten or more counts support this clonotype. This chain's CDR3 is CASSLVGDQIAKNIQYF. The CDR3 DNA follows: TGTGCCAGCAGCTTGGTGGGAGACCAGATAGCCAAAAACATTCAGTACTTC. The J gene is TRBJ2-4, the V gene TRBV5-5, with D perhaps matching TRBD2 (5 bases). The CDR3 consists of 17 residues. Trimming left V 0 bases short and J 0 bases short, with 13 bases between. CDR1 SGHKS and CDR2 YYEKEE come from the germline V gene (reference sequence).

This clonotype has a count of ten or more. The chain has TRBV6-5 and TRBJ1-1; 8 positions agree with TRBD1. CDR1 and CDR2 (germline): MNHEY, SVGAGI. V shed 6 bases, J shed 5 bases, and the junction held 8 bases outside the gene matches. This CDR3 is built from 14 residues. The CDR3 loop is CASSRTGSLTEAFF. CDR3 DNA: TGTGCCAGCAGCCGGACAGGGTCGTTAACTGAAGCTTTCTTT.

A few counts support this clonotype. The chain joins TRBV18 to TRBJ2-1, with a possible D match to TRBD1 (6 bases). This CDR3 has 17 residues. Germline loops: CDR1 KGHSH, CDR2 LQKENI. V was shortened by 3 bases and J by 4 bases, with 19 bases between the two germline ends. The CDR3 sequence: CASSPNPGQTIYNEQFF. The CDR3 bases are TGTGCCAGCTCACCCAACCCCGGACAGACAATTTACAATGAGCAGTTCTTC. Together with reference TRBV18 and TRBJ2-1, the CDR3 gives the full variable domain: NAGVMQNPRHLVRRRGQEARLRCSPMKGHSHVYWYRQLPEEGLKFMVYLQKENIIDESGMPKERFSAEFPKEGPSILRIQQVVRGDSAAYFCASSPNPGQTIYNEQFFGPGTRLTVL.

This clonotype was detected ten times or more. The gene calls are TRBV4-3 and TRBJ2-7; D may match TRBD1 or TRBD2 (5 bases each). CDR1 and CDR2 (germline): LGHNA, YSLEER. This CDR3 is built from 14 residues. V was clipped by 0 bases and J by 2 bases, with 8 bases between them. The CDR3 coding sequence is TGCGCCAGCAGCCAAGATCGGGGCGCCTACGAGCAGTACTTC. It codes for CASSQDRGAYEQYF.

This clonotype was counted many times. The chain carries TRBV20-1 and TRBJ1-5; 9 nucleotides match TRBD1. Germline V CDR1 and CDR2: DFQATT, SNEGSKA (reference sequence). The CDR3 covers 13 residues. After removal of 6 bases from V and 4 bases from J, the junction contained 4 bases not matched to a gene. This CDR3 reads CSAQQGANQPQHF. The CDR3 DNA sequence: TGCAGTGCCCAACAGGGGGCTAATCAGCCCCAGCATTTT.

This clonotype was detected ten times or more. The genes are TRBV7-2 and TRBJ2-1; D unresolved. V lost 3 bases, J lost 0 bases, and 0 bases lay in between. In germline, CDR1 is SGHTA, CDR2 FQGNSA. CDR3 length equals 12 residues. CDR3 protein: CASSFSYNEQFF. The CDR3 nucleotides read TGTGCCAGCAGCTTCTCCTACAATGAGCAGTTCTTC.

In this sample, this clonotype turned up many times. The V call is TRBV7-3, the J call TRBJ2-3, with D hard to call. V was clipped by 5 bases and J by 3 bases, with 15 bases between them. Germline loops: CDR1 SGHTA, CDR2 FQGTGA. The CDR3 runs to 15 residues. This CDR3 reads CASSPDPWGTDTQYF. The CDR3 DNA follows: TGTGCCAGCAGCCCCGACCCGTGGGGAACAGATACGCAGTATTTT.

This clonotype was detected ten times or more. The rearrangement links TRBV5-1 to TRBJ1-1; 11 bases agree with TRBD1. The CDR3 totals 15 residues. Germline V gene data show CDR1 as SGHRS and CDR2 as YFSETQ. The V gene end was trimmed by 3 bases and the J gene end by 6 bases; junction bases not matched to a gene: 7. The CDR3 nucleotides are TGCGCCAGCAGCTCACACGGGACAGGGGGGGCTGAAGCTTTCTTT. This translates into CASSSHGTGGAEAFF.

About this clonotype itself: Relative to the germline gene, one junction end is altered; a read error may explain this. The CDR3 nucleotides read TGTGCCAGCAGCCGTACAGGGGGTAATTCAACCCTCAACTTT. It specifies CASSRTGGNSTLNF. The chain has TRBV7-9 and TRBJ1-6; 8 bases line up with TRBD1. The CDR3 totals 14 residues. Germline V CDR1 and CDR2: SEHNR, FQNEAQ (reference sequence).

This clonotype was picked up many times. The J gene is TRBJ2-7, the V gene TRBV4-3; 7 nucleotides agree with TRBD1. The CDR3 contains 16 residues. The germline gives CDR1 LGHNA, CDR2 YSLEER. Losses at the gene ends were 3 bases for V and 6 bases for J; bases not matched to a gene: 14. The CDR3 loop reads CASSHRVRDSSTEQYF. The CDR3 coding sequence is TGCGCCAGCAGCCATCGAGTAAGGGACAGTAGTACCGAGCAGTACTTC.

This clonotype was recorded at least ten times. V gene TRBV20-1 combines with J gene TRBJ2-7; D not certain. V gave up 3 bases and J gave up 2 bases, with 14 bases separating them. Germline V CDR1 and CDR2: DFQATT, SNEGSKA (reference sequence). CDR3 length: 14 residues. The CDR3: CSARPGFGTYEQYF. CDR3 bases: TGCAGTGCTAGGCCCGGGTTTGGGACCTACGAGCAGTACTTC.

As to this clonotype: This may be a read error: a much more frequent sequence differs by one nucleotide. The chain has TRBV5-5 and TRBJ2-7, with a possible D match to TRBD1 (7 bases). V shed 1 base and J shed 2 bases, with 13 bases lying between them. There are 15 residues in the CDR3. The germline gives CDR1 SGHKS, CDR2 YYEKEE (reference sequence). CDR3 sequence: CASSLSGGNAYEQYF. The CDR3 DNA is TGTGCCAGCAGCTTGTCAGGGGGGAATGCCTACGAGCAGTACTTC. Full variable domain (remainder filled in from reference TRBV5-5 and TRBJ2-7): DAGVTQSPTHLIKTRGQQVTLRCSPISGHKSVSWYQQVLGQGPQFIFQYYEKEERGRGNFPDRFSARQFPNYSSELNVNALLLGDSALYLCASSLSGGNAYEQYFGPGTRLTVT.

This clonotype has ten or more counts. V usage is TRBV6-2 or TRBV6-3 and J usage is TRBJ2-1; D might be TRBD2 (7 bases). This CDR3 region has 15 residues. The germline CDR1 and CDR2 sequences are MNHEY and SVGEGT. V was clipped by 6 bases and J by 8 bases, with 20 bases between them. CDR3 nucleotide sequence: TGTGCCAGCAGCCCCCCGGCTCGGGGGGCATATGAGCAGTTCTTC. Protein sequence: CASSPPARGAYEQFF.